Each of the 18 T cell receptor beta chains below was sequenced from the same sample in a study of blood T cell repertoires in COVID-19. Some clones are missing from TCRdb's copy, which holds only in-frame ones; the method was immunoSEQ multiplex PCR. Of roughly 51,000 clones in the sample, 86% were seen once. Sequenced material: peripheral blood. The origin of the receptors is a woman older than 75 with acute or convalescent COVID-19.

The J gene is TRBJ2-5, the V gene TRBV29-1, with 9 bases matching TRBD1. V lost 6 bases, J lost 4 bases, and 6 bases stayed unmatched. Per germline, CDR1 SQVTM and CDR2 ANQGSEA. The CDR3 has 13 residues. CDR3 bases: TGCAGCGTGGACAGGGGAGTGGGAGAGACCCAGTACTTC. Its translation: CSVDRGVGETQYF.

The gene calls are TRBV9 and TRBJ2-3; D is undetermined. CDR1 SGDLS and CDR2 YYNGEE come from the germline V gene. This CDR3 spans 15 amino acids. Trimming shortened V by 0 bases and J by 1 base, and 9 bases separated the two germline ends. The chain's CDR3 is CASSVGAYGTDTQYF. CDR3 in DNA: TGTGCCAGCAGCGTAGGAGCATATGGCACAGATACGCAGTATTTT.

The genes are TRBV5-4 and TRBJ1-2, with 8 bases that match TRBD1. Per the germline V gene, CDR1 is SGHNT and CDR2 is YYREEE (reference sequence). The junction had 9 bases not matched to a gene; V was cut back by 4 bases and J by 4 bases. The CDR3 covers 15 residues. CDR3 protein: CASSTAGGAGYGYTF. The CDR3 region has the DNA TGTGCCAGCAGCACTGCAGGGGGCGCGGGCTATGGCTACACCTTC.

The rearrangement links TRBV18 to TRBJ2-7; D remains ambiguous. Between the trimmed V and J ends, which lost 3 bases and 4 bases, there was a span of 16 bases. The germline gives CDR1 KGHSH, CDR2 LQKENI. The CDR3 sequence is 15 residues long. The CDR3 region has the DNA TGTGCCAGCTCACCCTCTCGAACGGTCCTTTACGAGCAGTACTTC. Translating it yields CASSPSRTVLYEQYF.

This sequence joins TRBV6-1 and TRBJ1-5; possible D gene TRBD1, 6 bases. Germline V lookup: CDR1 MNHNS, CDR2 SASEGT. The CDR3 is 17 residues long. V lost 1 base and J lost 7, with 20 bases in between. The CDR3 DNA reads TGTGCCAGCAGTGAAGACTTTGGGGGCTCCGGTCGGCAGCCCCAGCATTTT. Its translation is CASSEDFGGSGRQPQHF.

The chain has TRBV25-1 and TRBJ1-2; 9 nucleotides agree with TRBD1. The germline gives CDR1 MGHDK, CDR2 SYGVNS. Losses at the gene ends were 4 bases for V and 4 bases for J; bases not matched to a gene: 4. The CDR3 is made up of 14 amino acids. The CDR3: CASSGQGVGYGYTF. In DNA form, the CDR3 reads TGTGCCAGCAGTGGACAGGGGGTGGGCTATGGCTACACCTTC.

This clone was seen just once. The V call is TRBV7-6, the J call TRBJ1-3; D perhaps matches TRBD1 (6 bases). This CDR3 has 16 amino acids. Per the germline V gene, CDR1 is SGHVS and CDR2 is FNYEAQ. Trimming took off 5 bases at V and 0 bases at J, with 14 bases between the two ends. This CDR3 is CASSPRDTRSGNTIYF. CDR3 bases: TGTGCCAGCAGCCCCCGGGACACCCGCTCTGGAAACACCATATATTTT.

The genes are TRBV4-1 and TRBJ1-2, with a weak D call TRBD1 (6 bases). V shed 1 base and J shed 4 bases, with 13 bases lying between them. The CDR3 runs 15 residues. Germline values: CDR1 MGHRA, CDR2 YSYEKL. CDR3 DNA: TGCGCCAGCAGCCAAGCGACAGGTCTCGGCTATGGCTACACCTTC. It yields the protein CASSQATGLGYGYTF.

This clone has a handful of counts. The genes are TRBV7-2 and TRBJ2-7, with D perhaps matching TRBD1 (5 bases). Per germline, CDR1 SGHTA and CDR2 FQGNSA. V lost 4 bases, J lost 0 bases, and 10 bases lay in between. The length of the CDR3 is 14 residues. The CDR3, as DNA: TGTGCCAGCAGCTACCAGGGATCCTCCTACGAGCAGTACTTC. Translated, it gives CASSYQGSSYEQYF.

There are a few counts of this clone. The chain links TRBV6-4 to TRBJ1-5; possibly TRBD1 for D (6 bases). With 6 bases removed from V and 0 bases from J, the gap between germline ends came to 12 bases. CDR1 and CDR2 (germline): MRHNA, SNTAGT. This CDR3 has 15 amino acids. The CDR3 nucleotides read TGTGCCAGCAGAATGGACAGCGATAGCAATCAGCCCCAGCATTTT. Translated: CASRMDSDSNQPQHF.

This clone has only one observation. As DNA, the CDR3 is TGTGCCAGCAGTTCAGACAACAAAAACATTCAGTACTTC. Protein: CASSSDNKNIQYF. V gene TRBV12-3 or TRBV12-4 combines with J gene TRBJ2-4; D ambiguous. CDR3 length equals 13 residues. V lost 4 bases to trimming and J lost 3 bases, with 7 bases between them.

The CDR3 nucleotides are TGTGCCAGCAGCTTAGCTGCAGGAGGGACTGAAGCTTTCTTT. It codes for CASSLAAGGTEAFF. The V call is TRBV11-2, the J call TRBJ1-1, with D unresolved. The CDR3 is 14 residues long. V was trimmed by 1 base and J by 5 bases, leaving 11 bases between them. In germline, CDR1 is SGHAT, CDR2 FQNNGV.

The chain joins TRBV24-1 to TRBJ2-1; the match to TRBD2 covers 15 bases. CDR1 and CDR2 (germline): KGHDR, SFDVKD. The CDR3 has 16 amino acids. V was clipped by 4 bases and J by 6 bases; unmatched bases: 3. The CDR3, as DNA: TGTGCCACCAGTGACCCGGGACTAGCGGGGGGCAATGAGCAGTTCTTC. Translation: CATSDPGLAGGNEQFF.

The rearrangement links TRBV7-9 to TRBJ1-2, with TRBD1 matching 9 bases. The junction had 2 bases not matched to a gene; V was cut back by 5 bases and J by 4 bases. Germline-derived CDR1 and CDR2 are SEHNR and FQNEAQ (reference sequence). The CDR3 runs to 13 residues. The CDR3 here is CASSAGQGYGYTF. The CDR3 DNA sequence: TGTGCCAGCAGCGCGGGACAGGGCTATGGCTACACCTTC.

The V and J genes are TRBV10-2 and TRBJ2-3; D is undetermined. The CDR3 contains 11 residues. Trimming took 9 bases from V and 9 from J, leaving 13 bases between them. Germline loops: CDR1 WSHSY, CDR2 SAAADI. The CDR3 loop is CASQNDGTQYF. The DNA of the CDR3 is TGCGCCAGTCAAAATGACGGGACGCAGTATTTT.

The chain recombines TRBV7-2 with TRBJ1-1, with no clear D. Germline CDR1 and CDR2: SGHTA and FQGNSA. The germline V and J ends were trimmed by 2 bases and 4 bases, with 14 bases remaining between them. The CDR3 runs to 15 residues. For the CDR3, the DNA is TGTGCCAGCAGCTTAAGAGAGGGAGCTAGCACTGAAGCTTTCTTT. It translates to CASSLREGASTEAFF.

The rearrangement uses TRBV5-8 and TRBJ2-7; D is unclear. Germline V gene lookup returns CDR1 SGHTS and CDR2 YDEGEE. There are 16 residues in the CDR3. The V and J ends lost 0 bases and 2 bases respectively, with 15 bases between them. This chain's CDR3 is CASSLGYGQRTYEQYF. CDR3 nucleotides: TGTGCCAGCAGCTTGGGCTATGGTCAGAGGACCTACGAGCAGTACTTC. Full variable domain (rest looked up from reference TRBV5-8 and TRBJ2-7): EAGVTQSPTHLIKTRGQQATLRCSPISGHTSVYWYQQALGLGLQFLLWYDEGEERNRGNFPPRFSGRQFPNYSSELNVNALELEDSALYLCASSLGYGQRTYEQYFGPGTRLTVT.

The rearrangement links TRBV5-1 to TRBJ1-1; possible D gene TRBD1, 5 bases. V lost 4 bases, J lost 1 base, and 11 bases lay in between. CDR1 SGHRS and CDR2 YFSETQ come from the germline V gene. This CDR3 region has 14 residues. The DNA for the CDR3 is TGCGCCAGCAGCCCACAGGTTTCGAACACTGAAGCTTTCTTT. Translating gives CASSPQVSNTEAFF. The full variable domain, rest sourced from reference TRBV5-1 and TRBJ1-1, is KAGVTQTPRYLIKTRGQQVTLSCSPISGHRSVSWYQQTPGQGLQFLFEYFSETQRNKGNFPGRFSGRQFSNSRSEMNVSTLELGDSALYLCASSPQVSNTEAFFGQGTRLTVV.